A single TCR beta chain is shown here with its context. The antigen is not known. The same CDR3 is also encoded by other DNA sequences in this sample. Profiling relied on immunoSEQ multiplex PCR, and the TCRdb table lists in-frame clones only, not all of them. The data contain approximately 60,000 clones, roughly 87% of them seen just once; the ten biggest clones take up more than 3%. This sample was included in a study of a mutant IDH1 vaccine in newly diagnosed glioma. The time point: week 47, end of study. What each vaccine dose contained was 300 ug of mutant IDH1 20-mer peptide, accompanied by topical imiquimod. The J segment lost 4 bases and the V segment lost 1 base, leaving 2 bases of the junction unmatched. This CDR3 has 14 amino acids. CDR1 and CDR2 from the germline V gene are SNHLY and FYNNEI.

The V gene is TRBV2, the J gene TRBJ2-7; 9 positions agree with TRBD1. The clonotype originates from a woman aged 45-60 years with glioma. The starting material was PBMCs, obtained from a glioma patient whose treatment included an IDH1 peptide vaccine. CDR3 nucleotides: TGTGCCAGCAGTGAAGGGACAGGGGCATACGAGCAGTACTTC. Translating it yields CASSEGTGAYEQYF.